The clone carrying this T cell receptor (beta chain) was seen at least ten times. Its antigen is still unknown. Construction of TCR beta libraries relied on iRepertoire HTBI primers and on Arm-PCR targeting CDR3 regions. A single record per CDR3 protein comes from TCRdb applying MiXCR to the multiplex PCR reads. The table records 350,000 to 550,000 distinct CDR3 sequences, about 15% of them present only once. These data come from a study of regulatory T cells in long-lasting Graves disease. The CDR3 is 14 amino acids. V dropped 2 bases and J dropped 3 bases, with 11 bases sitting between them. Germline V CDR1 and CDR2: SGHAT, FQNNGV. Time point noted: newly diagnosed GD, antithyroid drugs for less than 3 months. From RNA extracted from PBMCs, the TCR library was made. General study results and limits: Newly diagnosed patients shared 1,000 or so public clonotypes; persistent patients shared around 2,500.

The same sample was also studied in work on T cells in Graves' hyperthyroidism and ophthalmopathy.

The clonotype comes from a woman in her 30s with Graves disease. Sequencing was performed on peripheral blood mononuclear cells (PBMCs), taken at new diagnosis, from a patient treated with antithyroid drugs. The chain links TRBV11-2 to TRBJ2-7, with D maybe TRBD2 (5 bases). CDR3 protein: CASSLIRGGYEQYF. CDR3 bases: TGTGCCAGCAGCTTAATCCGCGGAGGCTACGAGCAGTACTTC.